One and the same sample provided the 8 T cell receptor beta chains below, sequenced in a study of radiotherapy plus CTLA-4 blockade in lung cancer. Measured with immunoSEQ multiplex PCR; TCRdb has only the in-frame clones, and not every one. The sample has just under 60,000 clones, 72% seen once. The sequenced sample was peripheral blood, obtained from a patient treated with radiotherapy plus ipilimumab. The origin of the receptors is a human donor with non-small cell lung cancer whose response to radiotherapy plus ipilimumab could not be evaluated.

V gene TRBV12-5 combines with J gene TRBJ1-3; D is uncertain. Germline V gene sequence: CDR1 LGHNT, CDR2 FRNRAP. This CDR3 contains 15 residues. V was trimmed by 0 bases and J by 2 bases, leaving 8 bases between them. CDR3 in DNA: TGTGCTAGTGGTTTGGTATTGGGAGCTGGAAACACCATATATTTT. Translated: CASGLVLGAGNTIYF. The whole variable domain, filled in from reference TRBV12-5 and TRBJ1-3, reads DARVTQTPRHKVTEMGQEVTMRCQPILGHNTVFWYRQTMMQGLELLAYFRNRAPLDDSGMPKDRFSAEMPDATLATLKIQPSEPRDSAVYFCASGLVLGAGNTIYFGEGSWLTVV.

In the case of this clone: The junction and the germline gene differ at one end; a read error may be behind it. This sequence joins TRBV4-2 and TRBJ2-5; 8 nucleotides agree with TRBD2. This CDR3 is 15 amino acids long. Germline CDR1 is LGHNA and CDR2 is YNFKEQ. CDR3 residues: CASSQETSGQATQYF. The DNA for the CDR3 is TGTGCCAGCAGCCAAGAAACTAGCGGACAAGCGACCCAGTACTTC.

The chain employs TRBV28 and TRBJ1-4; 10 nucleotides agree with TRBD1. Looked up from germline, CDR1 is MDHEN and CDR2 is SYDVKM. This CDR3 region has 15 residues. Losses at the gene ends were 2 bases for V and 6 bases for J; bases not matched to a gene: 3. The CDR3 spells CASSLRTGGYEKLFF. The CDR3 DNA follows: TGTGCCAGCAGTTTAAGGACAGGGGGATATGAAAAACTGTTTTTT.

The genes are TRBV7-9 and TRBJ1-4; TRBD1 is a possible D gene (5 bases). Germline loops: CDR1 SEHNR, CDR2 FQNEAQ (reference sequence). The CDR3 has 14 residues. Trimming took off 7 bases at V and 5 bases at J, with 14 bases between the two ends. This chain's CDR3 is CASTPPDRNEKLFF. CDR3 DNA: TGTGCCAGCACCCCCCCAGACAGAAATGAAAAACTGTTTTTT. Looking up the rest from reference TRBV7-9 and TRBJ1-4 gives the full variable domain: DTGVSQNPRHKITKRGQNVTFRCDPISEHNRLYWYRQTLGQGPEFLTYFQNEAQLEKSRLLSDRFSAERPKGSFSTLEIQRTEQGDSAMYLCASTPPDRNEKLFFGSGTQLSVL.

V gene TRBV2 combines with J gene TRBJ2-7, with D maybe TRBD2 (5 bases). This CDR3 is 14 amino acids long. Looked up from germline, CDR1 is SNHLY and CDR2 is FYNNEI. The V and J ends lost 8 bases and 3 bases respectively, with 17 bases between them. CDR3 amino acids: CASRIGVDGYEQYF. In DNA form, the CDR3 reads TGTGCCAGCCGGATCGGGGTGGACGGCTACGAGCAGTACTTC.

The V and J genes are TRBV12-5 and TRBJ2-7, with D unclear. Per germline, CDR1 LGHNT and CDR2 FRNRAP. The length of the CDR3 is 13 residues. Trimming removed 3 bases from V and 6 bases from J, with 12 bases in between. The CDR3 DNA follows: TGTGCTAGTGGTTTCGCCACATTAAGCGAGCAGTACTTC. This gives the protein CASGFATLSEQYF.

This clone was recorded a few times. The chain joins TRBV7-9 to TRBJ2-5, with D maybe TRBD2 (5 bases). Trimming left V 4 bases short and J 2 bases short, with 14 bases between. There are 15 residues in the CDR3. The germline V gene has CDR1 SEHNR and CDR2 FQNEAQ (reference sequence). The CDR3 region has the DNA TGTGCCAGCAGCTCCGTCACGGGGAAACAAGAGACCCAGTACTTC. This sequence encodes CASSSVTGKQETQYF.

This clone has only one observation. The chain joins TRBV10-1 to TRBJ2-7, with 10 bases matching TRBD1. Germline lookup yields CDR1 WNHNN and CDR2 SYGVQD (reference sequence). Germline trimming cut 0 bases from V and 4 bases from J; bases unmatched to any gene: 9. This CDR3 comprises 17 residues. CDR3 amino acids: CASSESLSTGGLYEQYF. The CDR3 region has the DNA TGCGCCAGCAGTGAGTCTCTCTCGACAGGGGGCCTTTACGAGCAGTACTTC.